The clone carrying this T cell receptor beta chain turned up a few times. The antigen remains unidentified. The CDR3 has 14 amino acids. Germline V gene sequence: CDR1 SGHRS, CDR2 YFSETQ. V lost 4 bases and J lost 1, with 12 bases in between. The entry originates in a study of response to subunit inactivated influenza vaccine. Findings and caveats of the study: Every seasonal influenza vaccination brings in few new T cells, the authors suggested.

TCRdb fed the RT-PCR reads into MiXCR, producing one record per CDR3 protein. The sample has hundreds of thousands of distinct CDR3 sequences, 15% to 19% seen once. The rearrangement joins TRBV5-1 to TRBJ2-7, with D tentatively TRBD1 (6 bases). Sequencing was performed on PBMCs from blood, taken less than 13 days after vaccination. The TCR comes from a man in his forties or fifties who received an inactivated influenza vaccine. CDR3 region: CASSLDRRSYEQYF. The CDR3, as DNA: TGCGCCAGCAGCCTCGACAGGAGGTCCTACGAGCAGTACTTC.